This entry is about one T cell receptor (beta chain). The repertoire was sequenced with immunoSEQ multiplex PCR; TCRdb's copy has only in-frame clones and lacks some. The sample records roughly 86,000 clones, about 85% being singletons. These data originate in a study of T cell responses to AZD1222 COVID-19 vaccine. CDR3 length equals 12 residues. Between the trimmed V and J ends, which lost 6 bases and 2 bases, there was a span of 4 bases. The V gene's germline CDR1 is MNHEY and CDR2 SVGAGI. The chain couples TRBV6-5 to TRBJ2-2, with unresolved D. Sequencing used peripheral blood, obtained 28 days after the second AZD1222 dose. The receptor was derived from an adult who received the AZD1222 COVID-19 vaccine. CDR3 region: CASRTNTGELFF. DNA of the CDR3: TGTGCCAGCAGGACTAACACCGGGGAGCTGTTTTTT.